This T cell receptor (beta chain) was captured by sequencing in a study of T cells after yellow fever vaccination. Across the whole study: In the case of low-cell-number fractions, SMART-Seq v4 Ultra Low Input was used for preparation.

Findings and limits, study-wide: The booster response re-showed most primary clones: roughly 97% CD4, 88% CD8. The secondary response showed a weaker magnitude and a faster peak, day 5 versus 15.

5'RACE template switching produced TCR cDNA carrying a universal primer site and UMIs. TCRdb analysed the 5' RACE reads with MiXCR anew, one entry per CDR3 protein. The sample carries about 250,000 distinct CDR3 sequences, roughly 3.5% recorded once. This clonotype has a count of ten or more. Its specificity is unknown. The clonotype comes from a man aged 18 to 30 who received the YFV17D yellow fever vaccine. The sample in question was PBMCs, obtained 15 days after the yellow fever booster vaccination.

In DNA form, the CDR3 reads TGTGCCAGCAGCTACCCCTTTGGGGACAGGGACTATGGCTACACCTTC. Translated: CASSYPFGDRDYGYTF. The chain recombines TRBV5-6 with TRBJ1-2; 9 nucleotides match TRBD1. Germline trimming cut 3 bases from V and 3 bases from J; bases unmatched to any gene: 9. The CDR3 extends over 16 amino acids. The germline gives CDR1 SGHDT, CDR2 YYEEEE.